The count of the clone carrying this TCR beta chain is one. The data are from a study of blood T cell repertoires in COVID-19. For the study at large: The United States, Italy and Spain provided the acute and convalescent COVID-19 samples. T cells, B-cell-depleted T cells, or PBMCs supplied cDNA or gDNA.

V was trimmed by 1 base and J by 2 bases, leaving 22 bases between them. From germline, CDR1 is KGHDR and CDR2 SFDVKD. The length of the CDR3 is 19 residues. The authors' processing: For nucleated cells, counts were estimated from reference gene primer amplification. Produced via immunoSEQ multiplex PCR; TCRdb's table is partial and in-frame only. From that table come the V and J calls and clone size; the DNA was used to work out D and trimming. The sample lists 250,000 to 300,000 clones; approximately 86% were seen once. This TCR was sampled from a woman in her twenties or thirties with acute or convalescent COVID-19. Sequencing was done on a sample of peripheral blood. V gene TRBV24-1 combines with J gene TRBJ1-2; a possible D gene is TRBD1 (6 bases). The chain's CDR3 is CATSDFHRDRTLTNYGYTF. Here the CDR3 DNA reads TGTGCCACCAGTGATTTCCACAGGGACCGAACCCTTACAAACTATGGCTACACCTTC.